This T cell receptor (beta chain) was found in a study of beta chain features in type 1 diabetes. The study, taken as a whole, reports: Patients with Type 1 diabetes showed moderately but significantly shorter TCRB CDR3s in all four CD4+ subsets.

Every bit of the isolated RNA underwent reverse transcription, so sequencing read expressed TCRB transcripts. The repertoire was sequenced with immunoSEQ multiplex PCR; TCRdb's copy has only in-frame clones and lacks some. Among 450,000 to 550,000 clones listed, 30% were seen once. V was trimmed by 4 bases and J by 3 bases, leaving 4 bases between them. The CDR3 covers 11 residues. Germline V gene data show CDR1 as SGHRS and CDR2 as YFSETQ. Per donor, one heparinised blood draw averaged about 116 mL. This clone was seen only a few times. Its antigen is undetermined. Sequencing was done on a sample of naive CD4+ T cells from blood. This TCR came from a young man in good health. V is TRBV5-1 and J is TRBJ2-5; D gene uncertain. The CDR3 here is CASSSKETQYF. The CDR3 nucleotides read TGCGCCAGCAGCAGTAAAGAGACCCAGTACTTC.